The clone carrying this T cell receptor (beta chain) was seen a handful of times. The antigen remains unidentified. This sample was taken from a study of identical twins. Study-wide points: Out-of-frame sharing of TCR alpha in monozygotic twins was underestimated by models.

CDR3 length: 14 residues. Germline V CDR1 and CDR2: ENHRY, SYGVKD. V lost 3 bases to trimming and J lost 3 bases; unmatched junction nucleotides: 3. TCRdb re-called the 5' RACE reads through MiXCR, storing one row per CDR3 protein. The sample has 250,000 or so distinct CDR3 sequences; around 8.8% are singletons. The data were also submitted as part of a second study, on yellow fever vaccine responses in identical twins.

Sequenced: CD8+ T cells sorted from blood. The origin of this receptor is a young woman in good health. The chain employs TRBV10-3 and TRBJ2-7; 9 nucleotides agree with TRBD1. The CDR3 region has the DNA TGTGCCATCAGTGATGGGACAGGGTACTACGAGCAGTACTTC. Protein sequence: CAISDGTGYYEQYF.